Described below is a single TCR beta chain sequence and its context. This clone's antigen is unknown. No much larger clonotype is one base removed from it; base qualities were not supplied. For TCR beta library preparation, approximately 2 micrograms of genomic DNA were extracted from the cryopreserved PBMCs. High-throughput TCR beta sequencing was performed on longitudinal blood samples from CLL patients receiving ibrutinib monotherapy. Patients were enrolled in a phase 2 open-label single-center ibrutinib monotherapy trial. The goal of deep resolution MiSeq sequencing was a depth between 1 in 1 million and 1 in 200,000 T cells, and coverage averaged 10x per clonotype. The immunoSEQ hsTCRB Kit was used to generate the TCR beta libraries. In the original analysis: ImmunoSEQ Data Assistant and ImmunoSEQ Analyzer were used for data analysis, and V, D and J genes were assigned according to IMGT definitions. Clonality, with values ranging from 0 to 1, was calculated as one minus the normalized Shannon entropy of productive rearrangement frequencies. Only overrepresented clonotypes making up at least 0.05% of each patient's repertoire were included in the public clonotype analysis. Repertoires from some 13 age-matched healthy donors in immuneACCESS were used as clonality controls. TCRdb provides this immuneACCESS table in a form limited to in-frame rearrangements. Some clones are lacking; in checked studies, under half of them reflect an unresolved V gene, and why the rest are absent is not known. V and J calls and clone size are copied from that table; D and trimming were computed from the DNA. In all, the sample holds some 350,000 clones, and about 64% of those were seen once. Roughly 6.7% of the sample goes to the ten largest clones.

This entry comes from a study of cytotoxic CD8 clonotypes in ibrutinib-treated CLL (dated by TCRdb to about 2021). Notes on the research overall: The cohort had ten to twelve relapsed/refractory and under 16 treatment-naive patients; under 18 were IGHV unmutated. Partial responses were observed in about 24 patients and complete responses in 2; after a median follow-up of 68 months, remission was maintained in 14 patients and progression was observed in approximately twelve. Cryopreserved peripheral blood mononuclear cells were obtained before treatment, at response, and at either sustained remission or disease progression. The response samples were drawn at a median of around eleven months into treatment, with a range of roughly 6 to 40 months. All remission and progressive disease samples were collected while patients were still receiving ibrutinib. Of the 90 or so participants in the trial, 25 to 30 had longitudinal samples available. Samples averaged approximately 240,000 productive templates and approximately 100,000 productive rearrangements. What the work shows at the level of the full study, not this receptor alone: Public clonotypes were rare and either contracted or stayed stable during treatment, and the rise in clonality at ibrutinib response reflected the expansion of private clonotypes. Baseline clonality was found to be higher than that of age-matched healthy donors and was strongly correlated with circulating CD8+ T-cell counts. Clonality rose at ibrutinib response, remained stable during sustained remission, and dropped back toward baseline at progression. Lymph node repertoires were not examined, and the timing of sampling was not matched between patients in sustained remission and those whose disease progressed.

The TCR was taken from a human donor with chronic lymphocytic leukemia. This sample comprised PBMCs, obtained after 36 months of ibrutinib treatment.

The CDR3 region has the sequence CSVVGYTEAFF. DNA sequence: TGCAGCGTGGTGGGGTACACTGAAGCTTTCTTT. The chain was built from TRBV29-1 and TRBJ1-1, with no confident D gene call. The CDR3 has 11 amino acids, counting the end cysteine and phenylalanine. Only the CDR3 portion is preserved as DNA: 33 bases, with reading frame beginning at the first base. Via the germline V gene, CDR1 is SQVTM and CDR2 ANQGSEA. The trim is 6 bases for V and 3 bases for J, with a gap of 8 bases between the germline ends.